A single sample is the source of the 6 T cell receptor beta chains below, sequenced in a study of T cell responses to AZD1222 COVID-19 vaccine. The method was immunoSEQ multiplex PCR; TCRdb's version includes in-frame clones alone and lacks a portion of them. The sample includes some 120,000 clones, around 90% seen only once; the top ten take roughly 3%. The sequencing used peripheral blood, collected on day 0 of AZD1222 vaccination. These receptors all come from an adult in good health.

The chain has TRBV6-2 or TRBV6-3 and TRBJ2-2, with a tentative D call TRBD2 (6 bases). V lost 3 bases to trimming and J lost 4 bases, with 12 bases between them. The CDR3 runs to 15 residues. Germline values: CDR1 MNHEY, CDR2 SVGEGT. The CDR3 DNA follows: TGTGCCAGCAGTTATGTAGGAGGGTCCACCGGGGAGCTGTTTTTT. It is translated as CASSYVGGSTGELFF.

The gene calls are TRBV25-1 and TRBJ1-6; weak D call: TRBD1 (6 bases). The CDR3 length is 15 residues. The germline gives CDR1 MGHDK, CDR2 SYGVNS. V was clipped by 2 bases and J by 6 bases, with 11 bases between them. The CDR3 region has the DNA TGTGCCAGCAGTGAAAGGGGGGCGACTAATTCACCCCTCCACTTT. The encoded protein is CASSERGATNSPLHF.

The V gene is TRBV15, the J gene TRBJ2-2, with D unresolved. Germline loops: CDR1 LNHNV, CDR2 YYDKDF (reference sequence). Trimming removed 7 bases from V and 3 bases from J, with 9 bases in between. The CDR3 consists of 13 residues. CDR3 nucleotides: TGTGCCACCATGTTGTTGGACACCGGGGAGCTGTTTTTT. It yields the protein CATMLLDTGELFF.

The CDR3 region has the DNA TGTGCCAGCAGTCCAGGGTCGGGAGGTCAGCCCCAGCATTTT. Translating it yields CASSPGSGGQPQHF. This chain uses TRBV27 with TRBJ1-5; D perhaps matches TRBD1 (5 bases). CDR3 length equals 14 residues. Germline V gene lookup returns CDR1 MNHEY and CDR2 SMNVEV (reference sequence). Trimming removed 5 bases from V and 6 bases from J, with 14 bases in between.

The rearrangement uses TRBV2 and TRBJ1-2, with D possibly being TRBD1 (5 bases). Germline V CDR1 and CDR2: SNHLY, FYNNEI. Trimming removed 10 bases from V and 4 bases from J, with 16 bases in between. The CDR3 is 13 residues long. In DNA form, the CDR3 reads TGTGCCACTGATGAGGGGCGTTTCTATGGCTACACCTTC. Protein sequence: CATDEGRFYGYTF.

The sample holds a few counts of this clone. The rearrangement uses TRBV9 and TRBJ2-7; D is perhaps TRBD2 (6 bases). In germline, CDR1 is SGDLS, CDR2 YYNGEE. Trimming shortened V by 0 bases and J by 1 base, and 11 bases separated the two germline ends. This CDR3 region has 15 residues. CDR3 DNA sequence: TGTGCCAGCAGCGTAGGTGTTAGCGGATCCTACGAGCAGTACTTC. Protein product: CASSVGVSGSYEQYF.